The 11 T cell receptor beta chains reported below all come from one sample, sequenced in a study of molecular identifiers for immune sequencing clone quantification. TCRdb reprocessed the PCR reads with MiXCR, giving one entry per CDR3 protein. The sample gives hundreds of thousands of distinct CDR3 sequences, 20% of which show up once; roughly 0.83% is in the top ten. The sample consisted of naive CD8+ T cells from blood, with Jurkat cell RNA spiked in. Indicated subset: FACS-sorted CD8+CD4-CCR7+CD45RA+ naive T cells. The receptors come from a human donor in good health. Some libraries in this study had Jurkat cell RNA spiked in.

This clonotype occurred once. This chain uses TRBV7-9 with TRBJ1-5; 8 bases are shared with TRBD1. The CDR3 is made up of 15 amino acids. Germline CDR1 reads SEHNR; CDR2 reads FQNEAQ (reference sequence). Unmatched junction bases numbered 10, after V lost 5 bases and J lost 7 bases. The CDR3: CASSPQTGDPQPQHF. The CDR3 DNA reads TGTGCCAGCAGCCCCCAGACAGGGGATCCCCAGCCCCAGCATTTT.

This clonotype was picked up many times. This rearrangement joins TRBV15 to TRBJ2-5; D is unclear. V was pared by 5 bases and J by 2 bases, with 18 bases between. There are 16 residues in the CDR3. CDR1 is LNHNV, CDR2 YYDKDF, per germline (reference sequence). In DNA, the CDR3 is TGTGCCACCAGCTCCCGGACGGTGAGATTACAAGAGACCCAGTACTTC. Encoded protein: CATSSRTVRLQETQYF.

Remarks on this clonotype: This CDR3 fails to terminate in the conserved phenylalanine or tryptophan, so it likely reflects a read error. CDR3 protein: CASRIDSSYNEQFL. Here the CDR3 DNA reads TGTGCCAGCAGAATTGACAGCTCCTACAATGAGCAGTTCCTC. The J gene is TRBJ2-1, the V gene TRBV27; TRBD1 might be the D (5 bases). With 6 bases removed from V and 0 bases from J, the gap between germline ends came to 9 bases. CDR3 length: 14 residues. Looked up from germline, CDR1 is MNHEY and CDR2 is SMNVEV (reference sequence).

This clonotype was picked up a small number of times. The rearrangement joins TRBV29-1 to TRBJ2-7; 7 nucleotides align to TRBD1. The germline CDR1 and CDR2 sequences are SQVTM and ANQGSEA. The CDR3 spans 14 residues. The trim removed 4 bases at V and 3 bases at J, leaving 9 bases unmatched. CDR3 protein: CSVAIRDSLYEQYF. The CDR3 nucleotides read TGCAGCGTTGCGATCCGGGACAGCCTCTACGAGCAGTACTTC.

This clonotype was detected a few times. This sequence joins TRBV4-1 and TRBJ2-3; the D gene is possibly TRBD2 (5 bases). Trimming took 0 bases from V and 0 from J, leaving 22 bases between them. CDR3 size: 20 residues. Germline lookup yields CDR1 MGHRA and CDR2 YSYEKL. CDR3 region: CASSQEQKTTWVPSTDTQYF. In DNA form, the CDR3 reads TGCGCCAGCAGCCAAGAGCAAAAGACTACGTGGGTACCTAGCACAGATACGCAGTATTTT.

This clonotype was counted ten times or more. The J gene is TRBJ1-1, the V gene TRBV13, with unresolved D. Germline values: CDR1 PRHDT, CDR2 FYEKMQ (reference sequence). Trimming pared 5 bases from V and 5 bases from J, leaving 18 bases between. The length of the CDR3 is 15 residues. For the CDR3, the DNA is TGTGCCAGCAGCCCCCGAGGGAAAGGAGGAACTGAAGCTTTCTTT. It is translated as CASSPRGKGGTEAFF.

Concerning this clonotype: A clone one base away is much larger, so this may be a read error. The chain is built from TRBV6-2 or TRBV6-3 and TRBJ1-5, with unresolved D. CDR3 length: 13 residues. The germline V gene encodes CDR1 MNHEY and CDR2 SVGEGT. CDR3 bases: TGTGCCAGCAATCCGTGGAGTAATCAGCCCCGGCATTTT. It is translated as CASNPWSNQPRHF.

Ten or more counts support this clonotype. The rearrangement uses TRBV28 and TRBJ1-5, with D hard to call. Germline V lookup: CDR1 MDHEN, CDR2 SYDVKM. The V end lost 1 base, the J end lost 6 bases, and 13 bases lay between the germline ends. CDR3 length: 15 residues. The CDR3, as DNA: TGTGCCAGCAGTTTATCCCGGGCCGTTGGTCAGCCCCAGCATTTT. This translates into CASSLSRAVGQPQHF.

In the case of this clonotype: A much larger clone lies a single base off, so this may be a read error. The rearrangement links TRBV29-1 to TRBJ1-2; 8 nucleotides match TRBD1. The CDR3 totals 13 residues. Germline V lookup: CDR1 SQVTM, CDR2 ANQGSEA. Trimming removed 4 bases from V and 6 bases from J; junction bases left unmatched: 7. The DNA of the CDR3 is TGCAGCGTTGCAGGGGGCCTAGTTCATGGCTACACCTTC. Translation: CSVAGGLVHGYTF. Combining the CDR3 with reference TRBV29-1 and TRBJ1-2 gives the whole variable domain SAVISQKPSRDICQRGTSLTIQCQVDSQVTMMFWYRQQPGQSLTLIATANQGSEATYESGFVIDKFPISRPNLTFSTLTVSNMSPEDSSIYLCSVAGGLVHGYTFGSGTRLTVV.

This clonotype has more than one count but fewer than ten. A much larger clone sits a single nucleotide away, making a read error possible. The chain joins TRBV11-2 to TRBJ2-1, with a tentative D call TRBD2 (6 bases). Trimming stripped 0 bases from V and 8 bases from J, with 17 bases between. The CDR3 totals 16 residues. CDR1 is SGHAT, CDR2 FQNNGV, per germline. CDR3 sequence: CASSLDPGLTHDEQFF. CDR3 in DNA: TGTGCCAGCAGCTTAGATCCGGGACTGACACACGATGAGCAGTTCTTC.

This clonotype was picked up many times. The V and J genes are TRBV28 and TRBJ2-1; TRBD2 matches at 11 bases. Germline V gives CDR1 MDHEN, CDR2 SYDVKM. The CDR3 consists of 18 residues. V lost 7 bases and J lost 9; bases outside the gene matches: 20. The CDR3 sequence: CASTTTPPTSGKASEQFF. The CDR3, as DNA: TGTGCCAGCACCACCACCCCCCCGACTAGCGGGAAGGCGAGTGAGCAGTTCTTC.